This TCR beta chain was recovered during a study of cytomegalovirus exposure and HLA in healthy donors (dated by TCRdb to the late 2010s). Looking at the study overall: In an earlier analysis of approximately 640 of the donors, roughly 300 Gb of sequence data and 117 million unique TCR beta sequences from about 179 million T cells were reported. Both class I and class II loci were covered by HLA typing, at four-digit resolution. Across 300 to 500 genotyped donors of the cohort, an average of approximately 240,000 unique TCR beta nucleotide sequences per donor were sequenced, and around 20% of those sequences were non-productive. Besides the first cohort of roughly 700 subjects, a separate validation cohort made up of some 110 different subjects was used. To decide whether each TCR beta V gene segment behaved as functional or pseudogenic, an earlier analysis of nearly 600 of the donors relied on high-throughput TCR beta sequencing. The number of typed donors differed by locus: roughly 629-640 for A, B, C, DRB1 and DQB1; 500 to 550 for DQA1; 606 for DPA1; and roughly 470 for DPB1. To predict cytomegalovirus infection status, the study brought together high-throughput TCR immunosequencing, statistical association of individual TCRs with disease status, and machine learning. The genetic ancestry cluster associated with self-reported Caucasian donors included 81% of the roughly 410 genotyped donors. Genome-wide SNP genotypes for about 65% of the roughly 670 donors were used in a later genetic analysis, which treated that subset as a discovery cohort. An early release covering about 600 HLA-typed donors comprised about 320 gigabases of sequencing data and tens of millions of unique TCR sequences. Rather than drawing on any new phenotypic data, the later analysis identified candidate immune exposures from TCR beta sequences and the way those sequences occurred across donors. Every discovery cohort repertoire had been produced on one sequencing platform. To study patterns of TCR occurrence, a later analysis re-analyzed previously published TCR beta repertoires from 666 donors and added high-resolution HLA genotyping. The study was designed to test whether signatures of past pathogen exposure could be identified by cataloging public T cell receptors. Because of strong linkage in the cohort, five DR-DQ haplotypes were treated as single units for association and clustering. Using immunosequencing, the study profiled T cell repertoires from about 620 subjects and related those repertoires to cytomegalovirus serostatus. Donor age, sex, ethnicity and CMV serostatus were compiled together with the repertoire data.

In total, roughly 670 healthy bone marrow donors made up the cohort. All cohort members were sampled while nominally healthy, although unrecorded immune exposures were likely present. The donor tested CMV seropositive, placing the donor among the 289 seropositive members of the cohort. Each donor provided a peripheral blood sample, and peripheral blood mononuclear cells were used for TCR beta sequencing. The Qiagen DNeasy Blood Extraction Kit was used to extract genomic DNA from the blood cell samples. Paper-wide results and their limitations: An association between a missense DCLRE1C variant and V-gene and J-gene trimming of TCR beta chains was found in a later genetic analysis and replicated in an independent cohort. Only TCR beta chains were sequenced in this cohort, and the absence of alpha or paired-chain data limited detectable features. The earlier analysis of about 600 of the donors excluded 15 to 20 rarely observed V segments, including chromosome 9 orphons, because counts were too low. A few of the identified cytomegalovirus-associated TCR beta chains were confirmed in vitro to be specific for cytomegalovirus antigens. A cluster of highly shared sequence variants was judged likely to represent a technical artifact of the sequencing pipeline. Immune exposure information for the cohort was limited to CMV serostatus. A further reported finding was that TCR beta sequences accurately predicted the HLA-A and HLA-B alleles for most subjects in the first cohort. An earlier analysis of approximately 600 of the donors showed that most TCR beta V segments appeared in productive rearrangements either about 90% or about 30% of the time, which broadly matched IMGT annotations. Assigning TCR associations to individual alleles was difficult when HLA alleles, especially DR and DQ, strongly co-occurred. Because some donors lacked HLA typing at each locus, the association tests relied only on the typed subset. A later analysis found that TCR association rates varied across HLA loci, with DRB1 alleles showing the most associated TCRs and HLA-C alleles the fewest. The authors suggested that the approach could potentially be generalized to other disease states and immunological phenotypes. Linkage disequilibrium might explain the correlated functional status among segregating V segments, but an unknown experimental factor could not be excluded. At a false discovery rate of 0.05, a later analysis linked roughly 17,000 TCR beta sequences to specific HLA alleles. Compared with the roughly 720-donor mean, donors in an Asian-associated ancestry cluster had fewer N-insertions in productive TCRs, according to a later genetic analysis. According to a later analysis, most CMV-associated TCR beta chains appeared to be HLA-restricted, and the HLA associations seemed to be driven largely by CMV exposure. Roughly uniform sequencing depth across donors was assumed in presence/absence analyses, although this assumption may not hold. Several of the top co-occurrence clusters appeared to be linked to parvovirus B19, influenza, CMV and Epstein-Barr virus, according to a later analysis. A later analysis found that HLA-associated TCR beta chains were more clonally expanded and had lower generation probabilities than equally common non-associated chains. Across donors, most TCR sequences were observed very rarely, whereas some public TCRs were present in many individuals. In the study, 164 TCR beta chains were listed as associated with cytomegalovirus. Some IMGT-functional V segments, including TRBV6-2 and TRBV6-3, could not be distinguished by the 87-base-pair reads and were therefore excluded. The classifier was reported to diagnose cytomegalovirus status with high specificity and sensitivity in both the original and validation cohorts.

V and J lose 7 bases and 1 base, and a span of 5 bases separates them. Via the germline V gene, CDR1 is SQVTM and CDR2 ANQGSEA. From the cysteine up to the phenylalanine, the CDR3 has a length of 11 residues. This entry keeps only the CDR3 DNA: 33 bases, framed from base 1. The library relied on the immunoSEQ multiplex PCR assay. The multiplex PCR relied on a mix of 60 forward primers for TCR Vbeta segments and 13 reverse primers for TCR Jbeta segments. The CDR3 region of rearranged TCR beta genes was amplified from genomic DNA with a multiplex PCR assay. The amplified TCR beta libraries were sequenced on the Illumina HiSeq System as 87-base-pair reads. In the authors' own workflow: A later analysis tallied around 87 million unique TCR beta chains across the 700 or so repertoires, and approximately 9.9 million of those chains were shared by two or more donors. A nearest-neighbor algorithm error-corrected the raw reads and collapsed the reads into unique sequences, merging closely related sequences to remove PCR and sequencing errors. To assign V, D and J gene segments, CDR3 sequences were aligned to IMGT reference sequences. For a sequence to be retained, at least a six-nucleotide match to both a V gene segment and a J gene segment was required. Rearrangements were called productive when the CDR3 lacked stop codons and stayed in frame with V and J; all others were non-productive. Following IMGT convention, CDR3 was defined as the stretch from the second conserved V-encoded cysteine to the conserved J-encoded phenylalanine. Sequences without an unambiguous match to a single V gene segment were excluded from the earlier analysis of approximately 600 of the donors. An earlier analysis of several hundred of the donors called V segments functional above 56.7% productive rearrangements and segregating when the between-donor standard deviation exceeded 5%. A statistical classification framework was developed to diagnose cytomegalovirus status using the catalog of TCR beta chain sequences. V and J gene assignment, in a later analysis, came from comparing TCR nucleotide sequences with IMGT/GENE-DB human TR gene sequences. The TCRdist pipeline was used in a later analysis to assign CDR3 sequences and most-parsimonious VDJ recombination scenarios. A later analysis defined each TCR beta chain by its CDR3 amino acid sequence plus V-gene family, and excluded reads lacking a unique V-gene family. As a way to deal with suspected cross-contamination and a sequencing artifact, a later analysis dropped over 550 nucleotide sequences that were highly shared and had low generation probability. In a later analysis, a clonal expansion index for each public chain was calculated from normalized within-repertoire ranks of inferred template counts. In a later analysis, generation probabilities were computed with a VDJ recombination model fitted to out-of-frame rearrangements, and the resulting probabilities were checked against IGoR. Hypergeometric tests were used in a later analysis to score TCR-TCR, TCR-HLA and TCR-CMV co-occurrence, with a repertoire-size bias correction applied to the TCR pairs. A later analysis estimated false discovery rates by permuting HLA or CMV assignments 20 times. A later analysis grouped co-occurring TCRs with DBSCAN, adding TCRdist sequence similarity when clustering within HLA-allele-positive subsets. Repertoires with fewer than 30,000 or more than 120,000 public chains, plus five repertoires with anomalous nucleotide sharing, were excluded from co-occurrence clustering. Here the immuneACCESS table is served through TCRdb, limited to in-frame sequences with V and J called. Missing clones are a known gap in these copies; in checked studies unresolved V genes cover under half, and the rest lacks a known reason. The D gene and trimming were derived from the DNA, and the V and J assignments and clone size from that table. Counted in this sample were 150,000 to 170,000 clones; approximately 80% of them appeared once. The top ten hold 10% to 15% of the sample.

In the case of this clone: The antigen it recognizes is unknown. No quality values exist for individual bases; no much larger clone is one base distant.

The origin of this receptor is a man aged 25 to 40 in good health and CMV-seropositive. Sequenced input: PBMCs. The chain employs TRBV29-1 and TRBJ1-3; the best D guess is TRBD1, with 5 bases matching. The CDR3 reads as follows: CSAGSGNTIYF. The nucleotides are TGCAGCGCAGGGTCTGGAAACACCATATATTTT. Reference TRBV29-1 and TRBJ1-3 proteins supply the regions before and after the CDR3; the full variable domain is: SAVISQKPSRDICQRGTSLTIQCQVDSQVTMMFWYRQQPGQSLTLIATANQGSEATYESGFVIDKFPISRPNLTFSTLTVSNMSPEDSSIYLCSAGSGNTIYFGEGSWLTVV.